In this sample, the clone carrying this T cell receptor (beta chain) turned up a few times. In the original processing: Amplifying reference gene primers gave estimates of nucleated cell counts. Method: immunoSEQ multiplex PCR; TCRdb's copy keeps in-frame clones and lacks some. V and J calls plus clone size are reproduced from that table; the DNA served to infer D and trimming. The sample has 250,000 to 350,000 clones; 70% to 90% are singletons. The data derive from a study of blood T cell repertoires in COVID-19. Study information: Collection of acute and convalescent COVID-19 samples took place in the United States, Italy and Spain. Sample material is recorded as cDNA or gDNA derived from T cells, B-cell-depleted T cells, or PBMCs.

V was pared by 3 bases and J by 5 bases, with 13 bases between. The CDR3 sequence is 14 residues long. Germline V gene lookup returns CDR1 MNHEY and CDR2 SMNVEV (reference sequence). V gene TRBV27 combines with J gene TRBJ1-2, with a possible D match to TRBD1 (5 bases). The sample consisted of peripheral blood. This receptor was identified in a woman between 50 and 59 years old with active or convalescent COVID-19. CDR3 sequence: CASSFQDTKYGYTF. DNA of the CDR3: TGTGCCAGCAGTTTCCAGGACACGAAATATGGCTACACCTTC.